The clone carrying this T cell receptor (beta chain) was counted between two and nine times. Germline V gives CDR1 SGHRS, CDR2 YFSETQ. With V trimmed by 4 bases and J by 5 bases, 8 bases remained unmatched. The CDR3 extends over 14 amino acids. The data were obtained in a study of blood T cell repertoires in COVID-19. About the research overall: Samples representing acute and convalescent COVID-19 were sourced from the United States, Italy and Spain.

Authors' analysis steps: Counts of nucleated cells, estimated from reference gene primer amplification, were obtained. The data were produced by immunoSEQ multiplex PCR, yet TCRdb's version contains in-frame clones alone and is incomplete. D and trimming come from the DNA, and the V and J calls and clone size come from that table. The sample comprises around 94,000 clones, about nine tenths of which are singletons, and approximately 5% rests with the top ten. Seattle researchers signed up patients amid active infection and tracked them longitudinally. The V gene is TRBV5-1, the J gene TRBJ2-7; 8 positions match TRBD1. The sequence came from a woman in her 50s with COVID-19, enrolled during active disease. The source material was peripheral blood. CDR3 nucleotide sequence: TGCGCCAGCAGCCTCCAAGGACAGGGACACGAGCAGTACTTC. It is translated as CASSLQGQGHEQYF.